A selection of T cell receptor beta chains follows, all from one sample in a study of T cell responses to AZD1222 COVID-19 vaccine. Sequencing was performed with immunoSEQ multiplex PCR; in TCRdb, only in-frame clones are kept and a portion is missing. The table records around 160,000 clones, roughly nine tenths of them present only once. The input for sequencing was peripheral blood, taken 28 days after the second AZD1222 dose. Receptors originate from an adult who received the AZD1222 COVID-19 vaccine. Each CDR3 is given with its conserved first and last residue. Fields, in order: clone size, D gene, J gene, CDR3 length, V gene, CDR3 DNA, CDR3 protein. A D gene is named only where the DNA matches it firmly. Size tells how often a clone was seen (once, few, many) or the class of an expanded clone, and some rows leave it out.

>.|.|TRBJ1-4|17|TRBV10-3
TGTGCCATCAGTGCCACGGCCCCAGCAGGGGAGGGTGAAAAACTGTTTTTT
CAISATAPAGEGEKLFF
>.|.|TRBJ2-1|13|TRBV12-3/TRBV12-4
TGTGCCAGCAGTTTAGGACTGGGGGATGAGCAGTTCTTC
CASSLGLGDEQFF
>.|.|TRBJ2-2|14|TRBV6-6
TGTGCCAGCAGCACCTCTAGCTCCACCGGGGAGCTGTTTTTT
CASSTSSSTGELFF
>.|.|TRBJ1-2|17|TRBV5-1
TGCGCCAGCAGCTTAAGACAGGCGGAGGGATTCACCTATGGCTACACCTTC
CASSLRQAEGFTYGYTF
>.|TRBD1|TRBJ2-2|14|TRBV6-4
TGTGCCAGCAGTGCCGGGACAGATACCGGGGAGCTGTTTTTT
CASSAGTDTGELFF
>.|.|TRBJ1-1|14|TRBV5-5
TGTGCCAGCAGCTTTGACAGGATGAACACTGAAGCTTTCTTT
CASSFDRMNTEAFF
>.|.|TRBJ1-2|16|TRBV5-5
TGTGCCAGCAGCGCGAATCGACAGGAGAGTAACTATGGCTACACCTTC
CASSANRQESNYGYTF
>.|.|TRBJ1-6|13|TRBV6-1
TGTGCCAGCAGTGAAGTATACAGGGCTCCCCTCCACTTT
CASSEVYRAPLHF
>.|TRBD1|TRBJ1-4|13|TRBV5-1
TGCGCCAGCTTGGCACAGGGGAATGAAAAACTGTTTTTT
CASLAQGNEKLFF
>.|TRBD2|TRBJ2-5|14|TRBV7-6
TGTGCCAGCAAATTGTCCGGGGGGAGTGAGACCCAGTACTTC
CASKLSGGSETQYF
>.|.|TRBJ2-6|17|TRBV7-2
TGTGCCAGCAGCTTAGGGTGGGTCCGCTCTGGGGCCAACGTCCTGACTTTC
CASSLGWVRSGANVLTF
>.|.|TRBJ1-2|17|TRBV11-3
TGTGCCAGCAGCTCCACGCAAACACAGGGCGGACGTATGGGCTACACCTTC
CASSSTQTQGGRMGYTF
>.|TRBD1|TRBJ2-3|14|TRBV5-1
TGCGCCAGCAGTAGGGACAGTAGTACAGATACGCAGTATTTT
CASSRDSSTDTQYF
>.|.|TRBJ2-1|14|TRBV9
TGTGCCAGCAGCGTACTATTAGCCGACAATGAGCAGTTCTTC
CASSVLLADNEQFF
>.|.|TRBJ2-3|14|TRBV3-1/TRBV3-2
TGTGCCAGCAGCCTATCTACGGGCACAGATACGCAGTATTTT
CASSLSTGTDTQYF
>.|TRBD1|TRBJ2-1|14|TRBV6-6
TGTGCCAGCAGTTCGCGGGACAGGGTGGGTGAGCAGTTCTTC
CASSSRDRVGEQFF
>.|TRBD1|TRBJ1-2|12|TRBV12-3/TRBV12-4
TGTGCCAGCAGCCAGGGGGACTATGGCTACACCTTC
CASSQGDYGYTF
>.|TRBD2|TRBJ2-5|13|TRBV5-8
TGTGCCAGCAGCTTGGCGGGGAGGGGGACCCAGTACTTC
CASSLAGRGTQYF
>.|TRBD1|TRBJ1-2|15|TRBV18
TGTGCCAGCTCACCATTGACAGGGGACTTGGGTGGCTACACCTTC
CASSPLTGDLGGYTF
>.|.|TRBJ2-2|16|TRBV7-9
TGTGCCAGCAGCGTGTCAGTCGGGAGCGTCACCGGGGAGCTGTTTTTT
CASSVSVGSVTGELFF
>.|TRBD1|TRBJ2-2|16|TRBV3-1/TRBV3-2
TGTGCCAGCAGCCCAAGGGGGGGACAGGGGACCGGGGAGCTGTTTTTT
CASSPRGGQGTGELFF
>once|.|TRBJ1-5|16|TRBV23-1
TGCGCCAGCAGTCAATCGAGAGGTAATAGCAATCAGCCCCAGCATTTT
CASSQSRGNSNQPQHF
>.|TRBD2|TRBJ2-7|14|TRBV9
TGTGCCAGCAGCGCGGGACTAGTGCCCTACGAGCAGTACTTC
CASSAGLVPYEQYF
>.|TRBD1|TRBJ1-2|16|TRBV7-8
TGTGCCAGCAGCTCCCGACAGGGGGCCAAGGGCTATGGCTACACCTTC
CASSSRQGAKGYGYTF
>.|.|TRBJ2-1|13|TRBV5-1
TGCGCCAGCAGCCAGACTAGTACCTGGGTGCAGTTCTTC
CASSQTSTWVQFF
>.|.|TRBJ2-5|15|TRBV6-5
TGTGCCAGCAGCTATACCGGAGGGGCCGGTGAGACCCAGTACTTC
CASSYTGGAGETQYF